Below, one T cell receptor beta chain is given with its context. The target antigen is unknown. The V gene lost 2 bases and the J gene lost 6 bases, with 13 bases spanning the gap. The CDR3 has 14 amino acids. The germline V gene has CDR1 SEHNR and CDR2 FQNEAQ (reference sequence). Unique molecular identifiers were in the cDNA, with template-switch universal primer binding. TCRdb independently ran MiXCR on the 5' RACE reads; one entry per CDR3 protein. In the table there are a few hundred thousand distinct CDR3 sequences, more than 9% of which are singletons. This specimen belongs to a study of identical twins. Study observations and caveats: Within twin pairs, the out-of-frame alpha sequences they shared showed excess low generation probability.

The sample was also reused in another study, on yellow fever vaccine responses in identical twins.

Sample: PBMCs. The receptor's source is a woman younger than 35 in good health. The chain employs TRBV7-9 and TRBJ1-1, with D unresolved. CDR3 nucleotides: TGTGCCAGCAGCTTACCTCAGTACGGGGCTGAAGCTTTCTTT. It translates to CASSLPQYGAEAFF.